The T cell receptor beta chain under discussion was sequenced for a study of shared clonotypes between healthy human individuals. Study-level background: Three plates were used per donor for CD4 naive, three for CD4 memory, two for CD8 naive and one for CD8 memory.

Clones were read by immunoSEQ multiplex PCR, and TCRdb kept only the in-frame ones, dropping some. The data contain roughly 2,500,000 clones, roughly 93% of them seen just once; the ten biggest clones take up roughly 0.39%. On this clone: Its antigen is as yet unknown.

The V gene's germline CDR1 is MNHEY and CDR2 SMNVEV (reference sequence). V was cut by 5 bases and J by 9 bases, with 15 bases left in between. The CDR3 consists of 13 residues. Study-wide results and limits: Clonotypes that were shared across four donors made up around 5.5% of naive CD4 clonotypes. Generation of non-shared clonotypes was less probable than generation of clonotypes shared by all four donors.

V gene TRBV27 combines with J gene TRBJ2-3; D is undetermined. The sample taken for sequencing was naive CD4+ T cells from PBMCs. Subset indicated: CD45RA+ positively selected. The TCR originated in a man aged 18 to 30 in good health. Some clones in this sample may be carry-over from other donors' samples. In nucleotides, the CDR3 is TGTGCCAGCAGTATCTGGAGTCTAGGCACGCAGTATTTT. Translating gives CASSIWSLGTQYF.